This TCR beta chain derives from a study of T-cell memory formation after mild COVID-19. About the study: The two donors had largely donor-specific TCR clusters.

Germline V gene sequence: CDR1 SGHTA, CDR2 FQGNSA. Trimming left V 8 bases short and J 15 bases short, with 17 bases between. The CDR3 loop spans 12 amino acids. Findings and caveats of the study: The pre-infection memory compartment contained some responding clones, suggesting cross-reactive memory joined.

TCRdb re-derived calls from the 5' RACE reads in MiXCR, one entry per CDR3 protein. The repertoire holds a few hundred thousand distinct CDR3 sequences, with around a fifth as singletons. This clonotype was counted between two and nine times. Its specificity is not known. The sequence came from an adult woman who had mild COVID-19 (a few samples of this study predate the infection). Cell type and time point are not known. V and J are TRBV7-2 and TRBJ1-6; perhaps TRBD1 as D (5 bases). Sequenced: PBMCs or a T cell subset sorted from them (not recorded which). The DNA of the CDR3 is TGTGCCAGCTCAGGGTTCGGCACACTCCTCCACTTT. It yields the protein CASSGFGTLLHF.